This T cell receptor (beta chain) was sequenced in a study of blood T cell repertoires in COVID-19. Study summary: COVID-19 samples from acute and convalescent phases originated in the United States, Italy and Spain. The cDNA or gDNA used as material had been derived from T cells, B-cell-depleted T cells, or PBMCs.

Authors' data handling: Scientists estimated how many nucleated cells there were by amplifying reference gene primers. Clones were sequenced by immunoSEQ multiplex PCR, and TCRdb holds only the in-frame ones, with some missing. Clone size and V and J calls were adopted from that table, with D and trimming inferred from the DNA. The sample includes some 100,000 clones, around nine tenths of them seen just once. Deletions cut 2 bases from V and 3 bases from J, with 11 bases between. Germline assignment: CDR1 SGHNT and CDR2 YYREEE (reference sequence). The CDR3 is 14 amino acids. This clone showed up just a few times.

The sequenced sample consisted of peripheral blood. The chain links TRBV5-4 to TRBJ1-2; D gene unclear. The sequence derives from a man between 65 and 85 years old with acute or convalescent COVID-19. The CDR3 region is CASSLGQDYYGYTF. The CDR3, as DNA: TGTGCCAGCAGCTTAGGGCAGGACTACTATGGCTACACCTTC.